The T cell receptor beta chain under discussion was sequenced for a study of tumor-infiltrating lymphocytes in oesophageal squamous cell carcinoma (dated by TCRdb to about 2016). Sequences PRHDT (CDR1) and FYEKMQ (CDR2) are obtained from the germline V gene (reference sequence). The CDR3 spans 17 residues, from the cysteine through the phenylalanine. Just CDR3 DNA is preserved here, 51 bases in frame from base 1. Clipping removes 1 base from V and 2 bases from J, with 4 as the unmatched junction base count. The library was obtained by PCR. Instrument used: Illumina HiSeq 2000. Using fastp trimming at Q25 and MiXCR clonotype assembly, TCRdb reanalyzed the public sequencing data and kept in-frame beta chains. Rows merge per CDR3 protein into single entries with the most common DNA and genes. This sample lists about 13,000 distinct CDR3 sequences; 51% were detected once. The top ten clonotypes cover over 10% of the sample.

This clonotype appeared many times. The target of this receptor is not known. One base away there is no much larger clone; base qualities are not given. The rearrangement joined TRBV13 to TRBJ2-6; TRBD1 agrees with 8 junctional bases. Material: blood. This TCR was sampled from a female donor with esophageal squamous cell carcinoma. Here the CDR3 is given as CASSLEDRAAGANVLTF. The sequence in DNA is TGTGCCAGCAGCTTAGAGGACAGGGCTGCTGGGGCCAACGTCCTGACTTTC.